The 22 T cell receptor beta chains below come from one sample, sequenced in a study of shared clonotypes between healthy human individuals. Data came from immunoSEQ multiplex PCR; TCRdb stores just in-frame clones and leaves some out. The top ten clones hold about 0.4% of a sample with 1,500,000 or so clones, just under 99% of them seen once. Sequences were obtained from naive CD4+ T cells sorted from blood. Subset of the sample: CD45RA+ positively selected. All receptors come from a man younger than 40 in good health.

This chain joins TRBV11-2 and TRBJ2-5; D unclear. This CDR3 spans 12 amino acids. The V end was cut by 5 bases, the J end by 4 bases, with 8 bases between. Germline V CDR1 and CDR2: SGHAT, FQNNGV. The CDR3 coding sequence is TGTGCCAGCAGCCGAGATGCAGAGACCCAGTACTTC. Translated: CASSRDAETQYF.

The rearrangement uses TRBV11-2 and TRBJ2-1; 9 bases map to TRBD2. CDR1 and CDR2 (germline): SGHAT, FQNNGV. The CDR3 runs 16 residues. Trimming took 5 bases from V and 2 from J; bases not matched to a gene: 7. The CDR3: CASSPTSGVAYNEQFF. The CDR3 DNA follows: TGTGCCAGCAGCCCGACTAGCGGCGTTGCCTACAATGAGCAGTTCTTC.

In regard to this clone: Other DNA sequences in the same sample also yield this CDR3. CDR3 loop: CASSLGGPETQYF. CDR3 DNA: TGCGCCAGCAGCTTGGGGGGCCCGGAGACCCAGTACTTC. The V gene is TRBV5-1, the J gene TRBJ2-5; weak D call: TRBD1 (5 bases). This CDR3 region has 13 residues. The germline CDR1 and CDR2 sequences are SGHRS and YFSETQ. Trimming shortened V by 0 bases and J by 5 bases, and 8 bases separated the two germline ends.

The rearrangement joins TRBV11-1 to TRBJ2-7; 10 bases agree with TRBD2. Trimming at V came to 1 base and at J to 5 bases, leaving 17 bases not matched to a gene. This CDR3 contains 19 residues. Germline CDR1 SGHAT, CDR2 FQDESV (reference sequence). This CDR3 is CASSLGSDRRAGGHNEQYF. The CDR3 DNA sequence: TGTGCCAGCAGCTTAGGAAGCGACAGAAGAGCGGGAGGGCACAACGAGCAGTACTTC.

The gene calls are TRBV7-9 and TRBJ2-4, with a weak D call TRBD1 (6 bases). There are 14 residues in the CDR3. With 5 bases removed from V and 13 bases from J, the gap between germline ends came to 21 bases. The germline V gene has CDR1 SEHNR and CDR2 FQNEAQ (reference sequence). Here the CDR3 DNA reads TGTGCCAGCAGCGGGCCGGGACAAGGAAAGGACCAGTACTTC. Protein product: CASSGPGQGKDQYF.

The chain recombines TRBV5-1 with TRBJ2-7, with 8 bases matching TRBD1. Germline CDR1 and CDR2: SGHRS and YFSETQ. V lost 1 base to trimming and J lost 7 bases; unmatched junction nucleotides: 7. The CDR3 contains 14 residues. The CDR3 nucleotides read TGCGCCAGCAGCTTGAGAGGGACAGGCGGGGAGCAGTACTTC. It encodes CASSLRGTGGEQYF.

Here the CDR3 DNA reads TGTGCCAGCTCACCGCTCCCACGCGGAGGGACAGGGGCCTACGAGCAGTACTTC. It specifies CASSPLPRGGTGAYEQYF. The V call is TRBV18, the J call TRBJ2-7; 10 bases agree with TRBD1. The CDR3 consists of 18 residues. V shed 3 bases and J 2 bases; nucleotides not matched to a gene: 13. CDR1 and CDR2 (germline): KGHSH, LQKENI.

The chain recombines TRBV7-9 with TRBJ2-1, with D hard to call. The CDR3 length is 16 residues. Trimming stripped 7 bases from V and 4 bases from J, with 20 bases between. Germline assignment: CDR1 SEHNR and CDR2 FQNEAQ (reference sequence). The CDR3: CASTPMVIRKYNEQFF. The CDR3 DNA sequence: TGTGCCAGCACCCCGATGGTGATACGGAAATACAATGAGCAGTTCTTC.

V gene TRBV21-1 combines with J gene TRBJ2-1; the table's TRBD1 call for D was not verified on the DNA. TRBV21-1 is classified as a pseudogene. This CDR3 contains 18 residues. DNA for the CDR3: TGTGCCAGCAGCAAAGCTCCTACAGGGGGCAGCGCCTACAATGAGCAGTTCTTC. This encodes CASSKAPTGGSAYNEQFF.

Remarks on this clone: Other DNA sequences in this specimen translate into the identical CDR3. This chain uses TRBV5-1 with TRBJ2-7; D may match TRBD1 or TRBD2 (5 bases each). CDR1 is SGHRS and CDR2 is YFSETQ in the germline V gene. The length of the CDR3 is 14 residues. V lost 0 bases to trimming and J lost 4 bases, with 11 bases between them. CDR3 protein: CASSLAQGGYEQYF. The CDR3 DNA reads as TGCGCCAGCAGCTTGGCTCAGGGCGGGTACGAGCAGTACTTC.

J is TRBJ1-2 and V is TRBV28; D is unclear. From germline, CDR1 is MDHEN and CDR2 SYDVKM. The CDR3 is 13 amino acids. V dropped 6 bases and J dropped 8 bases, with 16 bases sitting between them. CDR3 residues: CASRSPYGGGYTF. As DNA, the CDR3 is TGTGCCAGCAGGTCCCCTTACGGAGGGGGCTACACCTTC.

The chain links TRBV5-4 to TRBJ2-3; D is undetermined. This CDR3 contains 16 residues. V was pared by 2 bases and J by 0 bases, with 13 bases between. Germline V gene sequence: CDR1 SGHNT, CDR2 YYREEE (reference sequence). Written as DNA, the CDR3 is TGTGCCAGCAGCTTCTTTGGGGAAACTAGCACAGATACGCAGTATTTT. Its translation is CASSFFGETSTDTQYF.

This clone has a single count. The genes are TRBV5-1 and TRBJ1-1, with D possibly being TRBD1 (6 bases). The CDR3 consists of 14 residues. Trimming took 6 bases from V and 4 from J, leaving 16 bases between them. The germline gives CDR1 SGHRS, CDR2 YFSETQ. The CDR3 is CASNEQGSSTEAFF. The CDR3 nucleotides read TGCGCCAGCAATGAACAGGGCTCGAGCACTGAAGCTTTCTTT.

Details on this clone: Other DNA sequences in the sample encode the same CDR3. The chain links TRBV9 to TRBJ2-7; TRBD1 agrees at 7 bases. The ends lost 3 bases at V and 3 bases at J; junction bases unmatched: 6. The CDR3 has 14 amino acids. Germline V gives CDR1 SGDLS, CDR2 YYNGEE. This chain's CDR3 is CASSATGQSYEQYF. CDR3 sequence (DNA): TGTGCCAGCAGCGCGACGGGACAGAGCTACGAGCAGTACTTC.

Here the CDR3 DNA reads TGTGCCAGCAGCGGGGGGTTGAACACTGAAGCTTTCTTT. Protein: CASSGGLNTEAFF. The chain carries TRBV5-4 and TRBJ1-1, with D maybe TRBD1 (5 bases). The V end lost 4 bases, the J end lost 0 bases, and 7 bases lay between the germline ends. Germline CDR1 reads SGHNT; CDR2 reads YYREEE (reference sequence). CDR3 length: 13 amino acids.

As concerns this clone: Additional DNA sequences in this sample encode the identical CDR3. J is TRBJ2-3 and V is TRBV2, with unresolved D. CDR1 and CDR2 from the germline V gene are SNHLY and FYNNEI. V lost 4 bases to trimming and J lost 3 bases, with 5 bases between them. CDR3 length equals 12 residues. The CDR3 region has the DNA TGTGCCAGCAGTGGGGGTACAGATACGCAGTATTTT. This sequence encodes CASSGGTDTQYF.

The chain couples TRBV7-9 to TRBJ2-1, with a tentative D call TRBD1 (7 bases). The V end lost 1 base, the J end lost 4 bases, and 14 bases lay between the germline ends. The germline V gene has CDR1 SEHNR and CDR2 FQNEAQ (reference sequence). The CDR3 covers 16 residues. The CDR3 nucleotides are TGTGCCAGCAGCTTAGATGGGGGGACAGCGTACAATGAGCAGTTCTTC. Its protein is CASSLDGGTAYNEQFF.

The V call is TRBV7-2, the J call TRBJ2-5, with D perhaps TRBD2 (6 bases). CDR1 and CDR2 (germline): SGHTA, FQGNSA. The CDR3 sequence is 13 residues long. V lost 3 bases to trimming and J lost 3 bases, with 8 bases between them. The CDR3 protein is CASSFGGKETQYF. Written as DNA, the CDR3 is TGTGCCAGCAGCTTCGGCGGGAAAGAGACCCAGTACTTC.

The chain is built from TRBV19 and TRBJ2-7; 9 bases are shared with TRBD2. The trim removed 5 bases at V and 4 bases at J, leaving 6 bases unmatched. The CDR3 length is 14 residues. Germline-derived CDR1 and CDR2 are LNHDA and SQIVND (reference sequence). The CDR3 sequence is CASSLSGGAYEQYF. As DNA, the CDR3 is TGTGCCAGTAGTCTTAGCGGGGGAGCTTACGAGCAGTACTTC.

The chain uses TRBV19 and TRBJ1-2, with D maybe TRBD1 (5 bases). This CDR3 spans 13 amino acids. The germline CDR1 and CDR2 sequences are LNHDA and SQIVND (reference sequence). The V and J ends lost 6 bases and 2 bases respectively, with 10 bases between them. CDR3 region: CASRKQENYGYTF. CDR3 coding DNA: TGTGCCAGTAGAAAACAGGAAAACTATGGCTACACCTTC.

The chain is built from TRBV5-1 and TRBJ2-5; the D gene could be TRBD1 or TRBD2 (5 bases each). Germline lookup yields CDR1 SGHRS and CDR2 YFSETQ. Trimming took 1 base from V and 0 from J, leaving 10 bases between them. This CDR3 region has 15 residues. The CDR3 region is CASSLSSGHQETQYF. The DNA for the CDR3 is TGCGCCAGCAGCTTGAGTTCGGGACACCAAGAGACCCAGTACTTC.

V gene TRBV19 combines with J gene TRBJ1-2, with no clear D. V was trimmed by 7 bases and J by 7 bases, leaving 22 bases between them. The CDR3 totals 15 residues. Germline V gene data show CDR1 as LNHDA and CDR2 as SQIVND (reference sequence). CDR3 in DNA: TGTGCCAGTACCCCGAGAGCCCAACCTATGGCTGGCTACACCTTC. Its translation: CASTPRAQPMAGYTF.